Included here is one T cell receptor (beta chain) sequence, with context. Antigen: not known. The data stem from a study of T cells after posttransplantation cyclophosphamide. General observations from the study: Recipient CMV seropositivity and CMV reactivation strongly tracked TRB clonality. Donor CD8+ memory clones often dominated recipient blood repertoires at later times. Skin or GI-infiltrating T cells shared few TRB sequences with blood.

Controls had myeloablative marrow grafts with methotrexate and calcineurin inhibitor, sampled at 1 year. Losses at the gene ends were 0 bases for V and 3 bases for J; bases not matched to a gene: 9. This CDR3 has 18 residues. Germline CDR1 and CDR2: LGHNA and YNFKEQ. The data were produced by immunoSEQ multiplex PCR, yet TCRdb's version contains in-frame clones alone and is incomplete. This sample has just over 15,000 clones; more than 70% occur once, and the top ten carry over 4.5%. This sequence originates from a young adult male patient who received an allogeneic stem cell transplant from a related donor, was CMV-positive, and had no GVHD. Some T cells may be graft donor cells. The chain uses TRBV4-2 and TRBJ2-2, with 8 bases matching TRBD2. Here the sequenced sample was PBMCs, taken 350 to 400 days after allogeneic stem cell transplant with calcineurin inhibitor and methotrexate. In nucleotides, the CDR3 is TGTGCCAGCAGCCAAGATGTGGGTAGCGGGACTTACACCGGGGAGCTGTTTTTT. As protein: CASSQDVGSGTYTGELFF.